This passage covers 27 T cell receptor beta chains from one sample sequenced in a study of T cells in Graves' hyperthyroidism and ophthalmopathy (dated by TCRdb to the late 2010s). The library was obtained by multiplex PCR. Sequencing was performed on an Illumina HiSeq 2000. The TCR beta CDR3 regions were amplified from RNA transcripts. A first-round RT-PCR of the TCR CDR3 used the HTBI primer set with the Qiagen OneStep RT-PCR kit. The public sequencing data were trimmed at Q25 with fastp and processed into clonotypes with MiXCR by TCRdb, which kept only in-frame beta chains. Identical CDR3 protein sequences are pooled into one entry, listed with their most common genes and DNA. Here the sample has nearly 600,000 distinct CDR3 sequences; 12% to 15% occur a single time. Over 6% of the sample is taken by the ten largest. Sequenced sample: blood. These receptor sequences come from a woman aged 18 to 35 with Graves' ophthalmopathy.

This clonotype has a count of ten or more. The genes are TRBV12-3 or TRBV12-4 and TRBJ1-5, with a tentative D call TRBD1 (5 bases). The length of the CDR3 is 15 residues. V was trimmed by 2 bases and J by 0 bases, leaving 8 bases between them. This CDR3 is CASSLRQFSNQPQHF. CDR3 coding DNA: TGTGCCAGCAGTTTAAGACAGTTTAGCAATCAGCCCCAGCATTTT.

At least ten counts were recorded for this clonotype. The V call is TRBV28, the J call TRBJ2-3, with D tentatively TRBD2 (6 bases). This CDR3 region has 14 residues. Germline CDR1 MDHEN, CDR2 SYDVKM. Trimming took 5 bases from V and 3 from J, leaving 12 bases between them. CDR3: CASSEVGGTDTQYF. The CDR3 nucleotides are TGTGCCAGCAGTGAAGTGGGAGGTACAGATACGCAGTATTTT.

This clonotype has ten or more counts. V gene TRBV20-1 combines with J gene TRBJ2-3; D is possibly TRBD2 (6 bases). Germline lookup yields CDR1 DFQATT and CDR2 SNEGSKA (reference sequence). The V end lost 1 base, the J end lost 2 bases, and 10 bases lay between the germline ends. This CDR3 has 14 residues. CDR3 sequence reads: CSARVPGATDTQYF. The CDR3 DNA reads TGCAGTGCTAGAGTCCCGGGAGCCACAGATACGCAGTATTTT.

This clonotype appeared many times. CDR3 in amino acids: CASREQDSYNQPQHF. The CDR3 DNA follows: TGTGCCAGCAGGGAACAGGACAGTTACAATCAGCCCCAGCATTTT. The chain uses TRBV6-1 and TRBJ1-5, with a weak D call TRBD1 (6 bases). The V gene's germline CDR1 is MNHNS and CDR2 SASEGT. Trimming left V 6 bases short and J 3 bases short, with 15 bases between. The CDR3 consists of 15 residues.

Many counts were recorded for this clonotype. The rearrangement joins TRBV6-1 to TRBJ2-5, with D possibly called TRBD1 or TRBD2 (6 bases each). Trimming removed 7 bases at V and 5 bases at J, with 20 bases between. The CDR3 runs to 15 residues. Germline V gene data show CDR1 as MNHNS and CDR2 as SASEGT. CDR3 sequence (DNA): TGTGCCAGCACCCCCCAAATGGGGGGCAGGGAGACCCAGTACTTC. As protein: CASTPQMGGRETQYF.

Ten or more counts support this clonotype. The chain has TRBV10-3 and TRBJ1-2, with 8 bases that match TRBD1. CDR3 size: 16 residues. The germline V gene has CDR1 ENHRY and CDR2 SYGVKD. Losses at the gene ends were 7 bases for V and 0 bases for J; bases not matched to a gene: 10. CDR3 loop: CAITPTGAGANYGYTF. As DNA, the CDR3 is TGTGCCATCACCCCGACAGGGGCCGGAGCTAACTATGGCTACACCTTC.

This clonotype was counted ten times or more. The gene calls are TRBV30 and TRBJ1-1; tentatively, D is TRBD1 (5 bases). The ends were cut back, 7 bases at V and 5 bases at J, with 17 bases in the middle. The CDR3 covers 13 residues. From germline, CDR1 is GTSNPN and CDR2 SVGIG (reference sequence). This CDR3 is CALLGGVGTEAFF. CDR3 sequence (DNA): TGTGCCTTGCTGGGAGGGGTCGGGACTGAAGCTTTCTTT.

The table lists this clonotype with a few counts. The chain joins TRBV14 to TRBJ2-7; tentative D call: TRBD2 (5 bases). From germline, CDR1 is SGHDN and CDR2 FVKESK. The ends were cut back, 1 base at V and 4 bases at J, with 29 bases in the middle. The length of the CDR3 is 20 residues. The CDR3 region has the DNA TGTGCCAGCAGCCAAGGCAAGACGGTGTCATGGGAGAGCACCGGGTACGAGCAGTACTTC. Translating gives CASSQGKTVSWESTGYEQYF.

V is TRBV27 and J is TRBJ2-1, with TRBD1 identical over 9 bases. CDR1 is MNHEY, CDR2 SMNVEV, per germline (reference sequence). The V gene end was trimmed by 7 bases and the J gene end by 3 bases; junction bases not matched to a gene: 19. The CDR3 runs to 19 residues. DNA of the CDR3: TGTGCCAGCACTGAAAATAGCGGAACCGGGACAGGGCTCTACAATGAGCAGTTCTTC. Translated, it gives CASTENSGTGTGLYNEQFF.

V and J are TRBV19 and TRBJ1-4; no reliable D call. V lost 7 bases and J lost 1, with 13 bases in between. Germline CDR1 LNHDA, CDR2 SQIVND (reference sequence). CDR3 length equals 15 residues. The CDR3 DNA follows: TGTGCCAGTACCCCGGACGGCCTAACTAATGAAAAACTGTTTTTT. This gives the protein CASTPDGLTNEKLFF.

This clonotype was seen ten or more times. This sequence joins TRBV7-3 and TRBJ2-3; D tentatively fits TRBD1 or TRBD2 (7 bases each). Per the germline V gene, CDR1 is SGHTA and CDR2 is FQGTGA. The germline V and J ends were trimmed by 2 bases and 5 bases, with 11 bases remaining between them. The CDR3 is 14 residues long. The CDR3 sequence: CASSLAGGEDTQYF. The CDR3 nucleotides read TGTGCCAGCAGCTTAGCAGGGGGGGAAGATACGCAGTATTTT.

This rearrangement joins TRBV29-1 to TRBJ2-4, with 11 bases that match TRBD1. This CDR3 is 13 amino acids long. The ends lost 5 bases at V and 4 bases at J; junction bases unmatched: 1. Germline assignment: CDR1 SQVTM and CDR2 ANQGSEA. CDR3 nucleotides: TGCAGCGTTAGGGACAGGGGGAAAAACATTCAGTACTTC. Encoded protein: CSVRDRGKNIQYF.

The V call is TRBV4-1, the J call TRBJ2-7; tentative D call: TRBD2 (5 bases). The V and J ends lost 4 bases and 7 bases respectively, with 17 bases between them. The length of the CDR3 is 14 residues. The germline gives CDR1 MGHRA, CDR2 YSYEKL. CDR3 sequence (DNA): TGCGCCAGCAGCCCCTCCTGGGGAGTGTGGGAGCAGTACTTC. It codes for CASSPSWGVWEQYF.

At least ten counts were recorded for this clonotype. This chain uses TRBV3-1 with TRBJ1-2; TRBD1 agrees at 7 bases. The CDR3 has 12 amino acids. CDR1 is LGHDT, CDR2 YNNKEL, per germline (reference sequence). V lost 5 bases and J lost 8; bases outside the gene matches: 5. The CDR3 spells CASSSTGQGYTF. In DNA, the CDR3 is TGTGCCAGCAGCTCGACAGGGCAGGGCTACACCTTC.

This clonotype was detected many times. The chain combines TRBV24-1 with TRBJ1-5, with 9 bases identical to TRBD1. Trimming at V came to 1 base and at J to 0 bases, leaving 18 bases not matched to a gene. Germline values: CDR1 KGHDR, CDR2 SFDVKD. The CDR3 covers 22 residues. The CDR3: CATSDLKGGWTGEPYSNQPQHF. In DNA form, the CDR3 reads TGTGCCACCAGTGATTTAAAAGGTGGTTGGACAGGGGAGCCTTATAGCAATCAGCCCCAGCATTTT.

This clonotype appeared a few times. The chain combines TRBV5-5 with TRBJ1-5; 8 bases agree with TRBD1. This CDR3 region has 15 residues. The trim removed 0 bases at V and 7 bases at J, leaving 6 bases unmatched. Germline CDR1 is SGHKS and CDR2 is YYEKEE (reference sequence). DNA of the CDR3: TGTGCCAGCAGCTTGGATGGGACAGGTAGACAGCCCCAGCATTTT. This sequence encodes CASSLDGTGRQPQHF.

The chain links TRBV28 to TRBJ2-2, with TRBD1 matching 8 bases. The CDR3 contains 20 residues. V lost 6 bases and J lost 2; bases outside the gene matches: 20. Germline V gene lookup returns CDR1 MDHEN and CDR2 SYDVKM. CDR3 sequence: CASRRSRLMTGVPNTGELFF. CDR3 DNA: TGTGCCAGCAGACGTAGTAGGTTAATGACAGGGGTCCCAAACACCGGGGAGCTGTTTTTT.

The CDR3 sequence is CSARDRGPAFF. The CDR3 region has the DNA TGCAGTGCTAGGGACAGGGGGCCTGCTTTCTTT. V and J are TRBV20-1 and TRBJ1-1; 11 nucleotides line up with TRBD1. This CDR3 has 11 amino acids. The ends lost 3 bases at V and 11 bases at J; junction bases unmatched: 2. CDR1 and CDR2 from the germline V gene are DFQATT and SNEGSKA (reference sequence).

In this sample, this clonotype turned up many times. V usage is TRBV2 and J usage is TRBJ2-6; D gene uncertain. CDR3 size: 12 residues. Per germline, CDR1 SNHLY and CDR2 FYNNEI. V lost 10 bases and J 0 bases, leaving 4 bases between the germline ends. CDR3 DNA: TGTGCCACCGCCTCTGGGGCCAACGTCCTGACTTTC. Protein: CATASGANVLTF. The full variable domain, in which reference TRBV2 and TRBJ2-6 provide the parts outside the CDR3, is EPEVTQTPSHQVTQMGQEVILRCVPISNHLYFYWYRQILGQKVEFLVSFYNNEISEKSEIFDDQFSVERPDGSNFTLKIRSTKLEDSAMYFCATASGANVLTFGAGSRLTVL.

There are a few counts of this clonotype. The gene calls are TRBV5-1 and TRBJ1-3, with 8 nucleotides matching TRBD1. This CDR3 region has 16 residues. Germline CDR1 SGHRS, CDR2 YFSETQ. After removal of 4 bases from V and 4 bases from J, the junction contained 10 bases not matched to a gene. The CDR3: CASSPRTGLAGNTIYF. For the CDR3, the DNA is TGCGCCAGCAGCCCCAGGACAGGGCTCGCCGGAAACACCATATATTTT.

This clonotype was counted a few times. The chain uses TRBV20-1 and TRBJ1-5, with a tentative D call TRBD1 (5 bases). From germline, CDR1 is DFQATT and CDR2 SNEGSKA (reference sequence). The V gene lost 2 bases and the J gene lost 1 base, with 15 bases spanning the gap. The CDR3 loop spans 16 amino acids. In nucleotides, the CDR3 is TGCAGTGCTAGAAAATCAGATCGACAGAGCAATCAGCCCCAGCATTTT. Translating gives CSARKSDRQSNQPQHF.

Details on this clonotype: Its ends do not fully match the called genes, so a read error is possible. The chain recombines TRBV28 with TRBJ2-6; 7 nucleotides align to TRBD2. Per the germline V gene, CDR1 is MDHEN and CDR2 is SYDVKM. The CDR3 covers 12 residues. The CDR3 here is CASSLRLARLSF. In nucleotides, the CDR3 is TGTGCCAGCAGTCTGAGACTAGCCCGACTCTCTTTC.

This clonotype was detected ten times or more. CDR3 residues: CASTTLGDIQYF. In DNA, the CDR3 is TGTGCCAGCACCACACTGGGGGACATTCAGTACTTC. The rearrangement uses TRBV12-3 or TRBV12-4 and TRBJ2-4, with D perhaps given as TRBD1 or TRBD2 (5 bases each). There are 12 residues in the CDR3. V was shortened by 7 bases and J by 8 bases, with 12 bases between the two germline ends.

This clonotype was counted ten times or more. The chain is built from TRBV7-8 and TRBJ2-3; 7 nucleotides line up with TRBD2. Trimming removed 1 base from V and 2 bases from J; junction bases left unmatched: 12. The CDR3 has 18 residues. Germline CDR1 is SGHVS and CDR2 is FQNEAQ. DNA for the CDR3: TGTGCCAGCAGCTTAGATGGTGATGGCGGGGGATTCACAGATACGCAGTATTTT. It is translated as CASSLDGDGGGFTDTQYF. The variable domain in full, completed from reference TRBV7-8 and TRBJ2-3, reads GAGVSQSPRYKVAKRGQDVALRCDPISGHVSLFWYQQALGQGPEFLTYFQNEAQLDKSGLPSDRFFAERPEGSVSTLKIQRTQQEDSAVYLCASSLDGDGGGFTDTQYFGPGTRLTVL.

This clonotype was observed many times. CDR3: CAWDTRNYGYTF. CDR3 DNA sequence: TGTGCCTGGGACACGCGCAACTATGGCTACACCTTC. The chain employs TRBV30 and TRBJ1-2; the D is unclear. This CDR3 spans 12 amino acids. V was clipped by 5 bases and J by 2 bases, with 9 bases between them. Germline-derived CDR1 and CDR2 are GTSNPN and SVGIG (reference sequence). Supplemented by reference TRBV30 and TRBJ1-2, the full variable domain reads SQTIHQWPATLVQPVGSPLSLECTVEGTSNPNLYWYRQAAGRGLQLLFYSVGIGQISSEVPQNLSASRPQDRQFILSSKKLLLSDSGFYLCAWDTRNYGYTFGSGTRLTVV.

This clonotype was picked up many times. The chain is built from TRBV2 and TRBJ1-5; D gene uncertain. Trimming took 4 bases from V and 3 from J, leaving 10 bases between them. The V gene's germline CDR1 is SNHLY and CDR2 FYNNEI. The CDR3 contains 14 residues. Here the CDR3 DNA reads TGTGCCAGCAGTGGGATAGGGTTCAATCAGCCCCAGCATTTT. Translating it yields CASSGIGFNQPQHF.

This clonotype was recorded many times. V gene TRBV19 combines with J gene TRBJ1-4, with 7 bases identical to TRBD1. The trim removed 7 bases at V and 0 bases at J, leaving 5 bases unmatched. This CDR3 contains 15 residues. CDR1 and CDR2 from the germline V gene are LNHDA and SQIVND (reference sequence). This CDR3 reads CASMAGGATNEKLFF. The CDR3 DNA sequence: TGTGCCAGTATGGCAGGGGGAGCAACTAATGAAAAACTGTTTTTT.